The 16 T cell receptor beta chains below all came from one sample that was sequenced in a study of blood T cell repertoires in COVID-19. Repertoires were generated with immunoSEQ multiplex PCR, while TCRdb's copy carries only in-frame clones and drops some. The data show about 360,000 clones, 75% to 90% seen once. The sequenced sample was peripheral blood. The receptors were gathered from an older woman with COVID-19, enrolled during active disease.

The J gene is TRBJ2-3, the V gene TRBV4-2; TRBD1 agrees at 7 bases. The CDR3 is 15 residues long. Germline trimming cut 5 bases from V and 1 base from J; bases unmatched to any gene: 6. The germline CDR1 and CDR2 sequences are LGHNA and YNFKEQ. Here the CDR3 reads CASSLNRGRTDTQYF. The CDR3 coding sequence is TGTGCCAGCAGCTTGAATAGGGGGCGCACAGATACGCAGTATTTT.

To note about this clone: Other DNA sequences within the sample encode an identical CDR3. The CDR3 DNA follows: TGCGCCAGCAGCCCTCGGACAGGGACGGAAGCTTTCTTT. This sequence encodes CASSPRTGTEAFF. This chain uses TRBV5-1 with TRBJ1-1; 8 nucleotides align to TRBD1. V gave up 4 bases and J gave up 8 bases; unmatched junction bases: 7. CDR1 and CDR2 (germline): SGHRS, YFSETQ. The CDR3 is made up of 13 amino acids.

The chain links TRBV12-5 to TRBJ1-2, with TRBD1 identical over 10 bases. Germline assignment: CDR1 LGHNT and CDR2 FRNRAP. The CDR3 loop spans 16 amino acids. J gave up 8 bases and V 2 bases, and 11 bases lay outside the gene matches. DNA for the CDR3: TGTGCTAGTGGTTTGAGGACAGGGGGTTTCGTGGGCGGCTACACCTTC. It codes for CASGLRTGGFVGGYTF.

This chain links TRBV11-3 with TRBJ2-5; the match to TRBD2 covers 9 bases. CDR3 size: 16 residues. Looked up from germline, CDR1 is SGHNT and CDR2 is YENEEA. The J segment lost 5 bases and the V segment lost 5 bases, leaving 12 bases of the junction unmatched. The CDR3 reads CASSPQTSGAGETQYF. Here the CDR3 DNA reads TGTGCCAGCAGCCCTCAGACTAGCGGTGCGGGGGAGACCCAGTACTTC.

This chain links TRBV27 with TRBJ1-4; D gene uncertain. Trimming took 3 bases from V and 8 from J, leaving 7 bases between them. The CDR3 runs to 12 residues. Germline V CDR1 and CDR2: MNHEY, SMNVEV (reference sequence). CDR3 nucleotide sequence: TGTGCCAGCAGTTTTCGAGGGGAAAAACTGTTTTTT. Its translation is CASSFRGEKLFF.

The chain is built from TRBV2 and TRBJ2-1; a weak D match, TRBD2 (6 bases). Germline-derived CDR1 and CDR2 are SNHLY and FYNNEI. The ends were cut back, 7 bases at V and 7 bases at J, with 20 bases in the middle. This CDR3 contains 15 residues. The CDR3 DNA sequence: TGTGCCAGCAACAAGACTAGGTCGGTGAGGAATGAGCAGTTCTTC. The encoded protein is CASNKTRSVRNEQFF.

The V and J genes are TRBV6-5 and TRBJ1-5; D is undetermined. The V end lost 4 bases, the J end lost 3 bases, and 7 bases lay between the germline ends. The CDR3 runs to 13 residues. Germline V CDR1 and CDR2: MNHEY, SVGAGI. CDR3 nucleotides: TGTGCCAGCAGTTCCGGGAACAATCAGCCCCAGCATTTT. Protein: CASSSGNNQPQHF.

The genes are TRBV6-5 and TRBJ2-5; tentative D call: TRBD2 (7 bases). The germline V gene has CDR1 MNHEY and CDR2 SVGAGI. The CDR3 covers 13 residues. Trimming took 6 bases from V and 5 from J, leaving 13 bases between them. CDR3 nucleotide sequence: TGTGCCAGCAGAGAGAGGGGGGGGGAGACCCAGTACTTC. It encodes CASRERGGETQYF.

The chain uses TRBV9 and TRBJ1-1; 8 nucleotides align to TRBD1. This CDR3 contains 14 residues. After removal of 4 bases from V and 5 bases from J, the junction contained 7 bases not matched to a gene. CDR1 is SGDLS, CDR2 YYNGEE, per germline. The chain's CDR3 is CASSQTGGGTEAFF. The CDR3, as DNA: TGTGCCAGCAGCCAAACAGGGGGTGGAACTGAAGCTTTCTTT. The full variable domain, completed using reference TRBV9 and TRBJ1-1, is DSGVTQTPKHLITATGQRVTLRCSPRSGDLSVYWYQQSLDQGLQFLIQYYNGEERAKGNILERFSAQQFPDLHSELNLSSLELGDSALYFCASSQTGGGTEAFFGQGTRLTVV.

This rearrangement joins TRBV11-2 to TRBJ1-3; D unclear. CDR1 and CDR2 (germline): SGHAT, FQNNGV. V lost 3 bases to trimming and J lost 7 bases, with 10 bases between them. This CDR3 contains 13 residues. Written as DNA, the CDR3 is TGTGCCAGCAGCTTTATTGGGGAGAACACCATATATTTT. Its translation is CASSFIGENTIYF.

V usage is TRBV7-2 and J usage is TRBJ2-2; D ambiguous. CDR1 and CDR2 (germline): SGHTA, FQGNSA. Trimming stripped 6 bases from V and 1 base from J, with 6 bases between. The length of the CDR3 is 13 residues. The CDR3 spells CASRAMNTGELFF. The DNA of the CDR3 is TGTGCCAGCAGAGCCATGAACACCGGGGAGCTGTTTTTT.

The V and J genes are TRBV19 and TRBJ2-3, with D possibly matching TRBD2 (6 bases). The V end lost 3 bases, the J end lost 4 bases, and 11 bases lay between the germline ends. CDR3 size: 14 residues. Germline V lookup: CDR1 LNHDA, CDR2 SQIVND (reference sequence). The CDR3 region is CASSMRLVSDTQYF. In DNA form, the CDR3 reads TGTGCCAGTAGTATGAGACTAGTCTCAGATACGCAGTATTTT.

V and J are TRBV18 and TRBJ2-7, with 7 bases identical to TRBD1. The CDR3 sequence is 13 residues long. CDR1 and CDR2 (germline): KGHSH, LQKENI. The ends lost 3 bases at V and 7 bases at J; junction bases unmatched: 6. In DNA, the CDR3 is TGTGCCAGCTCACCCAGGGACAGAGGGGAGCAGTACTTC. Amino acid sequence: CASSPRDRGEQYF.

The rearrangement links TRBV2 to TRBJ2-3; 10 nucleotides line up with TRBD1. With 8 bases clipped from V and 3 bases from J, the junction kept 2 bases outside the gene matches. CDR3 size: 13 residues. Germline values: CDR1 SNHLY, CDR2 FYNNEI. In DNA form, the CDR3 reads TGTGCCAGCCCGGGACAGGGGACAGATACGCAGTATTTT. Amino acids: CASPGQGTDTQYF.

The chain couples TRBV6-2 or TRBV6-3 to TRBJ1-2, with TRBD1 matching 9 bases. Looked up from germline, CDR1 is MNHEY and CDR2 is SVGEGT. This CDR3 contains 16 residues. Trimming at V came to 2 bases and at J to 5 bases, leaving 9 bases not matched to a gene. The CDR3 reads CASSYPGTGTGYGYTF. The CDR3 DNA is TGTGCCAGCAGTTACCCCGGGACAGGGACTGGATATGGCTACACCTTC.

J is TRBJ1-2 and V is TRBV27, with TRBD1 as a possible D gene (6 bases). V was pared by 8 bases and J by 4 bases, with 14 bases between. CDR3 length: 13 amino acids. From germline, CDR1 is MNHEY and CDR2 SMNVEV (reference sequence). CDR3 DNA sequence: TGTGCCAGCCGATCAGGGGAAGCCTATGGCTACACCTTC. It specifies CASRSGEAYGYTF.